Shown below are 20 T cell receptor beta chains from a single sample sequenced in a study of PD-L1 blockade in urothelial cancer. Described time point: pretreatment peripheral blood. Sequencing used immunoSEQ multiplex PCR; TCRdb keeps in-frame clones, though not all of them. The top ten hold roughly 1.8% of the sample, which has 45,000 or so clones, around four fifths seen once. Here the sequenced sample was PBMCs, taken around atezolizumab (anti-PD-L1) treatment. These receptors were taken from a man aged 50 or older with urothelial cancer.

J is TRBJ1-1 and V is TRBV10-2; the match to TRBD1 covers 7 bases. Germline V gene sequence: CDR1 WSHSY, CDR2 SAAADI. V lost 5 bases and J lost 0; bases outside the gene matches: 6. The CDR3 sequence is 15 residues long. In nucleotides, the CDR3 is TGCGCCAGCAGTAGAGCCGGGACAGTGAACACTGAAGCTTTCTTT. Its protein product is CASSRAGTVNTEAFF.

The chain uses TRBV10-1 and TRBJ1-5, with 9 bases aligning to TRBD1. The J segment lost 4 bases and the V segment lost 9 bases, leaving 16 bases of the junction unmatched. The CDR3 covers 17 residues. Germline V lookup: CDR1 WNHNN, CDR2 SYGVQD (reference sequence). In DNA, the CDR3 is TGCGCCAGGCCCGGACAGGGGAAAGGTCGGTTGAATCAGCCCCAGCATTTT. It encodes CARPGQGKGRLNQPQHF.

The chain combines TRBV4-2 with TRBJ2-3; 9 nucleotides align to TRBD1. The CDR3 length is 15 residues. V lost 1 base to trimming and J lost 4 bases; unmatched junction nucleotides: 3. CDR1 and CDR2 (germline): LGHNA, YNFKEQ. CDR3 amino acids: CASSQGRQGADTQYF. CDR3 DNA sequence: TGTGCCAGCAGCCAAGGTCGACAGGGGGCAGATACGCAGTATTTT.

V is TRBV6-6 and J is TRBJ1-5; D unresolved. The germline V gene encodes CDR1 MNHNY and CDR2 SVGAGI (reference sequence). The CDR3 runs 13 residues. V was pared by 5 bases and J by 0 bases, with 5 bases between. The CDR3 spells CASSTDSNQPQHF. In DNA, the CDR3 is TGTGCCAGCAGTACAGATAGCAATCAGCCCCAGCATTTT.

This clone was counted a few times. V and J are TRBV5-1 and TRBJ2-1; no reliable D call. Trimming stripped 0 bases from V and 0 bases from J, with 7 bases between. Germline-derived CDR1 and CDR2 are SGHRS and YFSETQ. This CDR3 is built from 15 residues. The CDR3 bases are TGCGCCAGCAGCTTGGAACAATTCTCCTACAATGAGCAGTTCTTC. It translates to CASSLEQFSYNEQFF.

V gene TRBV2 combines with J gene TRBJ1-5, with 9 bases aligning to TRBD1. This CDR3 is built from 15 residues. Germline V gene lookup returns CDR1 SNHLY and CDR2 FYNNEI. V gave up 5 bases and J gave up 6 bases; unmatched junction bases: 8. CDR3 region: CASSFGKGQGQPQHF. The CDR3 DNA is TGTGCCAGCAGTTTCGGTAAGGGACAGGGTCAGCCCCAGCATTTT. The complete variable domain, with remaining parts taken from reference TRBV2 and TRBJ1-5, reads EPEVTQTPSHQVTQMGQEVILRCVPISNHLYFYWYRQILGQKVEFLVSFYNNEISEKSEIFDDQFSVERPDGSNFTLKIRSTKLEDSAMYFCASSFGKGQGQPQHFGDGTRLSIL.

On this clone: Other DNA sequences in the same sample also yield this CDR3. This chain links TRBV5-1 with TRBJ1-1; TRBD1 matches at 8 bases. V was clipped by 4 bases and J by 1 base; unmatched bases: 3. The CDR3 loop spans 14 amino acids. The germline V gene encodes CDR1 SGHRS and CDR2 YFSETQ. CDR3 protein: CASSPGTGNTEAFF. CDR3 nucleotide sequence: TGCGCCAGCAGCCCTGGGACAGGGAACACTGAAGCTTTCTTT. The full variable domain, in which reference TRBV5-1 and TRBJ1-1 provide the parts outside the CDR3, is KAGVTQTPRYLIKTRGQQVTLSCSPISGHRSVSWYQQTPGQGLQFLFEYFSETQRNKGNFPGRFSGRQFSNSRSEMNVSTLELGDSALYLCASSPGTGNTEAFFGQGTRLTVV.

This rearrangement joins TRBV29-1 to TRBJ1-2; possible D gene TRBD1, 5 bases. CDR3 size: 17 residues. CDR1 is SQVTM, CDR2 ANQGSEA, per germline. V was pared by 3 bases and J by 2 bases, with 22 bases between. CDR3 protein: CSVDQPGLPNLNYGYTF. The CDR3, as DNA: TGCAGCGTTGATCAACCGGGACTGCCGAACTTAAACTATGGCTACACCTTC.

V gene TRBV30 combines with J gene TRBJ1-2; TRBD1 might be the D (5 bases). V gave up 5 bases and J gave up 0 bases, with 10 bases separating them. The CDR3 extends over 13 amino acids. The germline CDR1 and CDR2 sequences are GTSNPN and SVGIG (reference sequence). The CDR3 reads CAWQGRANYGYTF. The CDR3, as DNA: TGTGCCTGGCAGGGCAGGGCTAACTATGGCTACACCTTC.

This chain links TRBV19 with TRBJ2-1; 7 bases fit TRBD2. The CDR3 has 15 residues. Germline CDR1 and CDR2: LNHDA and SQIVND (reference sequence). V trimming: 4 bases; J trimming: 7 bases; junction bases outside the gene matches: 10. This chain's CDR3 is CASSTGGRYGNEQFF. The CDR3 DNA reads TGTGCCAGTAGTACGGGCGGGAGATATGGGAATGAGCAGTTCTTC. Together with reference TRBV19 and TRBJ2-1, the CDR3 gives the full variable domain: DGGITQSPKYLFRKEGQNVTLSCEQNLNHDAMYWYRQDPGQGLRLIYYSQIVNDFQKGDIAEGYSVSREKKESFPLTVTSAQKNPTAFYLCASSTGGRYGNEQFFGPGTRLTVL.

CDR3 nucleotides: TGTGCCAGCAGCCAACAGGGACAGGGAGAGACCCAGTACTTC. Its translation is CASSQQGQGETQYF. The V gene is TRBV7-3, the J gene TRBJ2-5; 9 bases are a match to TRBD1. CDR1 is SGHTA and CDR2 is FQGTGA in the germline V gene. This CDR3 contains 14 residues. V shed 5 bases and J 4 bases; nucleotides not matched to a gene: 5. Looking up the rest from reference TRBV7-3 and TRBJ2-5 gives the full variable domain: GAGVSQTPSNKVTEKGKYVELRCDPISGHTALYWYRQSLGQGPEFLIYFQGTGAADDSGLPNDRFFAVRPEGSVSTLKIQRTERGDSAVYLCASSQQGQGETQYFGPGTRLLVL.

The chain employs TRBV7-2 and TRBJ2-3; a possible D gene is TRBD2 (6 bases). CDR1 is SGHTA and CDR2 is FQGNSA in the germline V gene. The CDR3 is 14 amino acids. V was clipped by 6 bases and J by 3 bases, with 13 bases between them. CDR3 in DNA: TGTGCCAGCAGTCAAGACCGGGGGACAGATACGCAGTATTTT. It codes for CASSQDRGTDTQYF. The whole variable domain, filled in from reference TRBV7-2 and TRBJ2-3, reads GAGVSQSPSNKVTEKGKDVELRCDPISGHTALYWYRQSLGQGLEFLIYFQGNSAPDKSGLPSDRFSAERTGGSVSTLTIQRTQQEDSAVYLCASSQDRGTDTQYFGPGTRLTVL.

This sequence joins TRBV4-1 and TRBJ2-1; D uncertain. In germline, CDR1 is MGHRA, CDR2 YSYEKL. V lost 1 base and J 0 bases, leaving 7 bases between the germline ends. CDR3 length: 15 amino acids. The DNA of the CDR3 is TGCGCCAGCAGCCAAGTAAGCGCCTCCTACAATGAGCAGTTCTTC. Its translation is CASSQVSASYNEQFF.

Note on this clone: One end of the junction varies from germline; a read error may be responsible. The rearrangement links TRBV7-7 to TRBJ2-2; 9 nucleotides match TRBD2. The CDR3 totals 16 residues. CDR1 is SSHAT and CDR2 is FNYEAQ in the germline V gene (reference sequence). This CDR3 reads CASSPRTSANTGELFF. The CDR3 DNA reads as TGTGCTAGCAGCCCACGGACTAGCGCGAACACCGGGGAGCTGTTTTTT.

The chain carries TRBV11-2 and TRBJ2-1; 11 nucleotides match TRBD2. V dropped 5 bases and J dropped 7; count of bases not matched to a gene: 7. This CDR3 is built from 15 residues. Germline CDR1 and CDR2: SGHAT and FQNNGV. This chain's CDR3 is CASSRLAGWVNEQFF. CDR3 in DNA: TGTGCCAGCAGCCGACTAGCGGGATGGGTGAATGAGCAGTTCTTC.

The chain links TRBV5-1 to TRBJ2-6, with 9 bases aligning to TRBD1. The V segment lost 6 bases and the J segment 0 bases; nucleotides outside the gene matches: 4. In germline, CDR1 is SGHRS, CDR2 YFSETQ. The CDR3 totals 16 residues. Here the CDR3 reads CASNTGGSSGANVLTF. In DNA form, the CDR3 reads TGCGCCAGCAATACAGGGGGCAGCTCTGGGGCCAACGTCCTGACTTTC.

The chain links TRBV2 to TRBJ1-6, with D maybe TRBD1 (6 bases). Germline V gives CDR1 SNHLY, CDR2 FYNNEI. The CDR3 length is 15 residues. Trimming took off 4 bases at V and 7 bases at J, with 14 bases between the two ends. This CDR3 reads CASSAEQGNNSPLHF. The CDR3 nucleotides read TGTGCCAGCAGTGCTGAACAGGGTAACAATTCACCCCTCCACTTT.

This clone was seen more than once but under ten times. This chain connects TRBV7-2 to TRBJ1-1; D unclear. CDR3 length: 13 amino acids. Germline-derived CDR1 and CDR2 are SGHTA and FQGNSA. The V and J ends lost 5 bases and 1 base respectively, with 8 bases between them. The CDR3 DNA reads TGTGCCAGCAGCAAAAGACAGAACACTGAAGCTTTCTTT. It encodes CASSKRQNTEAFF.

This clone was found a few times. CDR3 region: CASSSRSTPGYTF. The CDR3 DNA sequence: TGTGCCAGCAGCTCCCGGTCTACCCCCGGCTACACCTTC. The V and J genes are TRBV7-9 and TRBJ1-2; D not resolved. The CDR3 has 13 residues. The germline gives CDR1 SEHNR, CDR2 FQNEAQ (reference sequence). Trimming took off 4 bases at V and 8 bases at J, with 14 bases between the two ends. The full variable domain, completed using reference TRBV7-9 and TRBJ1-2, is DTGVSQNPRHKITKRGQNVTFRCDPISEHNRLYWYRQTLGQGPEFLTYFQNEAQLEKSRLLSDRFSAERPKGSFSTLEIQRTEQGDSAMYLCASSSRSTPGYTFGSGTRLTVV.

The chain uses TRBV19 and TRBJ2-5; 8 bases map to TRBD1. Germline V gene lookup returns CDR1 LNHDA and CDR2 SQIVND (reference sequence). This CDR3 is built from 14 residues. V lost 5 bases, J lost 4 bases, and 6 bases stayed unmatched. The CDR3 DNA sequence: TGTGCCAGTAGTGTACAGGGGGAAGGAGAGACCCAGTACTTC. The encoded protein is CASSVQGEGETQYF.